This TCR beta chain was identified during a study of spatial heterogeneity in lung cancer (dated by TCRdb to between 2018 and 2021). About the full investigation: Beta-chain transcripts were consistently detected in greater numbers than alpha-chain transcripts, which likely reflected higher beta-chain transcript abundance. In the raw uncorrected reads, each unique combination of TCR and UMI appeared on average more than ten times. In non-small cell lung cancer, the study made a quantitative comparison of TCR alpha and beta repertoires among multiple tumor regions, matched nontumor lung and blood. Nonsynonymous mutation counts, determined by whole-exome sequencing of tumor tissue, were related to features of the TCR repertoire. In tumor regions, TCR transcript counts showed a strong correlation with a T cell transcriptional module score derived from matched bulk RNA-seq. At surgery, 200 to 250 tumor regions, around 67 matched nontumor lung samples and more than 55 PBMC samples were TCR-sequenced for both alpha and beta chains.

What the authors observed across the whole study: The tumor nonsynonymous mutation count correlated with the number of expanded alpha and beta TCRs within the tumor. TCR-seq coverage of tumor T cells was estimated to be only around 7% for alpha chains and more than 11% for beta chains. Additional single-cell paired TCR alpha and beta sequencing was considered necessary to confirm, at a functional level, the hypothesis that regional TCRs recognize regional mutations. Counts of ubiquitous and regional expanded TCRs correlated with counts of ubiquitous and regional nonsynonymous mutations, respectively.

Library generation was performed with 5' RACE. TCRdb names NextSeq 500 as the instrument used. In the TCR library protocol, a unique molecular identifier was attached to each TCR cDNA molecule so that PCR and sequencing errors could be corrected. The authors' pipeline ran thus. TCR identification, UMI-based error correction and CDR3 extraction were performed with Decombinator tools. TCRs above a frequency of 2 per 1,000, corresponding to the top 1% of the tumor frequency distribution, were defined as expanded. Expanded tumor TCRs statistically deemed absent (corrected P<0.05) from at least one tumor region were classed as regional, and all other expanded tumor TCRs were classed as ubiquitous. Rényi diversity was computed with the R vegan package after subsampling each repertoire 100 times to 5,000 TCRs. To build CDR3 similarity networks, amino acid triplet string-kernel similarity was used, and CDR3s were connected when their pairwise similarity was above 0.82. The public reads were run again by TCRdb, first through fastp at Q25 and then through MiXCR, and only productive beta chains were kept. CDR3 protein sequences are deduplicated, and each keeps its most common genes and DNA. These V and J calls derive from TCRdb rather than the authors' analysis. This sample holds 9,800 or so distinct CDR3 sequences; 5.5% to 7.5% were observed only once. In total, the top ten clones hold about a tenth of the sample.

This specimen's time point label, interpreted: sample taken at primary tumor resection. The donors were 65 to 90 patients from the lung TRACERx cohort who had early-stage, untreated non-small cell lung cancer. Whole RNA extracted from tumor and nontumor lung tissue, or from cryopreserved PBMC samples, was used for TCR sequencing without cell sorting. A patient was chosen for TCR sequencing only when enough RNA was available from at least two tumor regions. A lung pathologist reviewed the tumor and adjacent nontumor lung specimens before the specimens were selected. This clonotype showed up many times. There is no known antigen for this receptor. Qualities for individual bases were not recorded, and no much larger clone is one base off. A library prepared for alpha chains yielded this beta chain as an off-target read; its size is of little meaning. V is cut by 0 bases and J by 1 base, and the space between the germline ends is 13 bases. According to the germline V gene, CDR1 reads LGHNA and CDR2 reads YNFKEQ. The CDR3 sequence holds 18 residues, the cysteine and phenylalanine included. The CDR3 DNA has 54 bases and is translated from base 1.

This sequence originates from a male donor with early-stage non-small cell lung cancer. This chain joins TRBV4-2 to TRBJ2-6; the D gene is possibly TRBD1 or TRBD2, each agreeing over 5 bases. The sequencing used lung tumor tissue, collected at surgery. The CDR3: CASSQDWGRASGANVLTF. At the DNA level, the sequence is TGTGCCAGCAGCCAAGATTGGGGACGGGCGTCTGGGGCCAACGTCCTGACTTTC.